This TCR beta chain was documented in a study of regulatory T cells in long-lasting Graves disease. Whole-study results and caveats: TRBV28, TRBJ1-2 and TRBJ2-5 were favored in persistent disease. Relative to new patients (around 1,000), persistent patients exhibited greater sharing of public clonotypes (2,741). Having few samples may have compromised the accuracy.

The CDR3 has 14 residues. J lost 4 bases, V lost 4 bases, and 8 bases had no gene match. CDR1 and CDR2 (germline): SGHNT, YYREEE (reference sequence). TCR beta libraries were built with iRepertoire HTBI primers and Arm-PCR of CDR3 regions. TCRdb analysed the multiplex PCR reads with MiXCR anew, one entry per CDR3 protein. The table records a few hundred thousand distinct CDR3 sequences, about 20% of them present only once. About this clonotype: Its cognate antigen is unknown.

Time point indicated: persistent/refractory GD, antithyroid drugs over 5 years with positive TRAb. There was RNA extracted from PBMCs, and the TCR library was made from it. Material: peripheral blood mononuclear cells (PBMCs), obtained when the disease was refractory, from a patient treated with antithyroid drugs. This receptor was identified in a female donor with Graves disease. The V call is TRBV5-4, the J call TRBJ2-7; 7 bases agree with TRBD2. CDR3 amino acids: CASSMRESVYEQYF. CDR3 nucleotide sequence: TGTGCCAGCAGCATGCGGGAGTCTGTTTACGAGCAGTACTTC.